The rows below give T cell receptor beta chains drawn from one sample of a study of blood T cell repertoires in COVID-19. Measured with immunoSEQ multiplex PCR; TCRdb has only the in-frame clones, and not every one. The top ten clones hold around 17% of a sample with about 100,000 clones, approximately 80% of them seen once. Sequencing was performed on peripheral blood. The receptors come from a human donor in a cohort sampled during active COVID-19. CDR3s include the opening cysteine and the closing phenylalanine or tryptophan. D genes are given only for firm matches. The listing skips clone size in some rows; elsewhere it reads once, few, many or a size class.

d_gene | len | j_gene | v_gene | abundance | CDR3aa | CDR3nt
TRBD1 | 15 | TRBJ2-1 | TRBV2 | . | CASKIQGSRNNEQFF | TGTGCCAGCAAGATACAGGGGAGTCGGAACAATGAGCAGTTCTTC
TRBD2 | 15 | TRBJ2-5 | TRBV3-1/TRBV3-2 | . | CASRSGLADQETQYF | TGTGCCAGCAGATCGGGACTAGCGGACCAAGAGACCCAGTACTTC
. | 15 | TRBJ1-1 | TRBV18 | . | CASSPLTGRNTEAFF | TGTGCCAGCTCACCTTTAACAGGGAGGAACACTGAAGCTTTCTTT
TRBD2 | 13 | TRBJ2-7 | TRBV28 | . | CASSFGGRYEQYF | TGTGCCAGCAGTTTTGGCGGGAGGTACGAGCAGTACTTC
. | 14 | TRBJ1-3 | TRBV19 | . | CASYSTGTGNTIYF | TGTGCCAGTTACTCTACAGGGACTGGAAACACCATATATTTT
. | 11 | TRBJ2-1 | TRBV19 | few | CASSIGGEQFF | TGTGCCAGTAGTATCGGGGGTGAGCAGTTCTTC
TRBD1 | 14 | TRBJ1-1 | TRBV11-2 | . | CASRGQGLNTEAFF | TGTGCCAGCAGAGGACAGGGTTTGAACACTGAAGCTTTCTTT
. | 15 | TRBJ2-2 | TRBV28 | few | CASSLRLVGAGELFF | TGTGCCAGCAGTCTTCGACTAGTGGGCGCCGGGGAGCTGTTTTTT
. | 14 | TRBJ1-6 | TRBV27 | once | CASSLSWGLAPLHF | TGTGCCAGCAGTTTATCTTGGGGGCTGGCACCCCTCCACTTT
. | 16 | TRBJ2-3 | TRBV7-3 | . | CASSLRAIPSTDTQYF | TGTGCCAGCAGCTTAAGGGCAATTCCTAGCACAGATACGCAGTATTTT
TRBD2 | 16 | TRBJ2-7 | TRBV6-2/TRBV6-3 | once | CASSYGTSGSSYEQYF | TGTGCCAGCAGTTATGGGACTAGCGGGAGTTCCTACGAGCAGTACTTC
. | 13 | TRBJ1-1 | TRBV7-7 | . | CASSREMNTEAFF | TGTGCCAGCAGTAGAGAGATGAACACTGAAGCTTTCTTT
. | 16 | TRBJ2-1 | TRBV28 | . | CASSFGGGGHGNEQFF | TGTGCCAGCAGTTTTGGGGGCGGGGGCCACGGGAATGAGCAGTTCTTC
TRBD2 | 15 | TRBJ2-1 | TRBV7-3 | . | CASSPGTSGGNEQFF | TGTGCCAGCAGCCCCGGGACTAGCGGAGGCAATGAGCAGTTCTTC
. | 14 | TRBJ2-3 | TRBV7-2 | . | CASSLALYGDTQYF | TGTGCCAGCAGCTTAGCGCTCTACGGAGATACGCAGTATTTT
. | 13 | TRBJ1-4 | TRBV19 | . | CASRRDRNEKLFF | TGTGCCAGTAGGAGAGACAGAAATGAAAAACTGTTTTTT
. | 15 | TRBJ2-2 | TRBV10-3 | . | CAISENQGGTGELFF | TGTGCCATCAGTGAAAATCAGGGTGGAACCGGGGAGCTGTTTTTT
TRBD1 | 13 | TRBJ1-1 | TRBV29-1 | once | CSVAGQEVAEAFF | TGCAGCGTTGCAGGACAGGAAGTCGCTGAAGCTTTCTTT
TRBD2 | 21 | TRBJ2-5 | TRBV4-2 | . | CASSQDVLTSGGWEAQETQYF | TGTGCCAGCAGCCAAGACGTTCTGACTAGCGGGGGGTGGGAAGCCCAAGAGACCCAGTACTTC
. | 16 | TRBJ1-6 | TRBV2 | once | CASSEDRVKGNSPLHF | TGTGCCAGCAGTGAAGACAGGGTAAAAGGCAATTCACCCCTCCACTTT
TRBD2 | 14 | TRBJ2-1 | TRBV18 | . | CASSPTSGSNEQFF | TGTGCCAGCTCACCAACTAGCGGGAGTAATGAGCAGTTCTTC
. | 17 | TRBJ1-4 | TRBV21-1 | . | CASSKLLRGRRSEKLFF | TGTGCCAGCAGCAAATTGCTGCGAGGACGGAGGAGTGAAAAACTGTTTTTT
. | 14 | TRBJ2-1 | TRBV19 | . | CASCRTDHYNEQFF | TGTGCCAGCTGTCGGACAGATCATTACAATGAGCAGTTCTTC
TRBD1 | 15 | TRBJ1-3 | TRBV7-2 | many | CASSRDSSSGNTIYF | TGTGCCAGCAGCAGGGACAGCAGCTCTGGAAACACCATATATTTT
. | 16 | TRBJ2-2 | TRBV9 | . | CASSLGVGGAAGELFF | TGTGCCAGCAGCCTCGGGGTAGGCGGGGCCGCCGGGGAGCTGTTTTTT
. | 12 | TRBJ1-2 | TRBV10-1 | . | CASRQGQLGYTF | TGCGCCAGCAGACAAGGACAGCTTGGCTACACCTTC
TRBD2 | 16 | TRBJ2-2 | TRBV11-2 | . | CASSLYRGGYAGELFF | TGTGCCAGCAGCCTATATCGGGGGGGATACGCCGGGGAGCTGTTTTTT
. | 12 | TRBJ1-4 | TRBV28 | . | CASSDQNEKLFF | TGTGCCAGCAGTGATCAGAATGAAAAACTGTTTTTT
. | 16 | TRBJ2-1 | TRBV3-1/TRBV3-2 | few | CASSRQGSLTRNEQFF | TGTGCCAGCAGCCGGCAGGGTTCCCTCACACGCAATGAGCAGTTCTTC
. | 14 | TRBJ2-7 | TRBV28 | . | CASSLGTRNYEQYF | TGTGCCAGCAGTTTAGGGACACGTAACTACGAGCAGTACTTC
. | 15 | TRBJ2-7 | TRBV21-1 | . | CASSKGEGVPYEQYF | TGTGCCAGCAGCAAAGGGGAGGGAGTCCCCTACGAGCAGTACTTC
. | 17 | TRBJ2-1 | TRBV4-1 | . | CASSQDPLASSYNEQFF | TGCGCCAGCAGCCAAGATCCCCTAGCGAGCTCCTACAATGAGCAGTTCTTC